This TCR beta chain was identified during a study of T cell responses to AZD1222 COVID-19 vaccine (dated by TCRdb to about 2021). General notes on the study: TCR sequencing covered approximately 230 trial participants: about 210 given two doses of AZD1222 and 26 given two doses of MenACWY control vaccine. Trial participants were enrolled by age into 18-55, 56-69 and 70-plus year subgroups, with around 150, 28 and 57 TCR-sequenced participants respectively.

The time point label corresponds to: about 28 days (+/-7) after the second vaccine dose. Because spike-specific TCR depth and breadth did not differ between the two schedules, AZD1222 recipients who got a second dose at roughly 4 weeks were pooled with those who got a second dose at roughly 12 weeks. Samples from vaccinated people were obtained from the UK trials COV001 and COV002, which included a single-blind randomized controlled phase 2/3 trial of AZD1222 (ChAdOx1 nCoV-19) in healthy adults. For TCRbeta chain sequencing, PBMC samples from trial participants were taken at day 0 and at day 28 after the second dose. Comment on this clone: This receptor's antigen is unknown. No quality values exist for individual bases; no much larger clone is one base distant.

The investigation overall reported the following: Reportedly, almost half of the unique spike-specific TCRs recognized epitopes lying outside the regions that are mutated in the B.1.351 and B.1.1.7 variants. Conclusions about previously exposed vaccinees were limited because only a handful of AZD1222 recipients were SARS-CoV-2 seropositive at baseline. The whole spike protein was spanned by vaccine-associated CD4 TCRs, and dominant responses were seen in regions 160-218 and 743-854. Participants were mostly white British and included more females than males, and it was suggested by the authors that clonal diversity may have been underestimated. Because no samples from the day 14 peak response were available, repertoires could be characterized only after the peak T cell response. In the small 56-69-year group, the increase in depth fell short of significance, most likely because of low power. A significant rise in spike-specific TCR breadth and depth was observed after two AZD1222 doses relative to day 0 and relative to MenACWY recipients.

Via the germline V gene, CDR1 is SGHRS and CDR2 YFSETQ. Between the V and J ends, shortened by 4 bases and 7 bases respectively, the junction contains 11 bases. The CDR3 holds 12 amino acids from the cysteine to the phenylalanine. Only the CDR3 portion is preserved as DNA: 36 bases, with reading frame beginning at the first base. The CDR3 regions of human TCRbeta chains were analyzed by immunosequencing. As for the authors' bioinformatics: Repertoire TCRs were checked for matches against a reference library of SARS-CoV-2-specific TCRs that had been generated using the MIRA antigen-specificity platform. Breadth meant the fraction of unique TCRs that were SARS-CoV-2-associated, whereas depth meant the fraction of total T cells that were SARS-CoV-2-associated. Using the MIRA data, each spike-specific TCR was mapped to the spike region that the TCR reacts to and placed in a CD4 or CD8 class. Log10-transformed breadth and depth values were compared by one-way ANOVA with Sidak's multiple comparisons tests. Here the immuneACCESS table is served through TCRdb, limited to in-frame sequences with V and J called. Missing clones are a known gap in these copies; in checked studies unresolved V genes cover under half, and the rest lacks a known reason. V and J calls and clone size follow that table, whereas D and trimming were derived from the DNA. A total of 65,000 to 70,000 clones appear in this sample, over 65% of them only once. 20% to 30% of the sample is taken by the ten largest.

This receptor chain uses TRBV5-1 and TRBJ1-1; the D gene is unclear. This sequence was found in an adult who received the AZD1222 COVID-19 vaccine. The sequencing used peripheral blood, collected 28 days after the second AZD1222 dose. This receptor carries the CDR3 CASSLGKNEAFF. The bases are TGCGCCAGCAGCCTCGGGAAGAATGAAGCTTTCTTT.